Listed below are T cell receptor beta chains from one sample, sequenced in a study of monozygotic twins with inflammatory bowel disease. After re-calling the 5' RACE reads, TCRdb lists one entry per CDR3 protein, DNA absent. Recorded for this sample: some 400,000 distinct CDR3 sequences. Sequences were obtained from blood. The receptors originated from a human donor with ulcerative colitis or Crohn's disease, or a healthy co-twin of an affected twin (not recorded which). CDR3s include the opening cysteine and the closing phenylalanine or tryptophan.

v_gene: TRBV7-7; j_gene: TRBJ2-1; CDR3aa: CASSPNPGPTTLRYNEQFF
v_gene: TRBV5-5; j_gene: TRBJ2-6; CDR3aa: CASSWDRATGANVLTF
v_gene: TRBV15; j_gene: TRBJ2-3; CDR3aa: CATSGGTSRTDTQYF
v_gene: TRBV5-1; j_gene: TRBJ1-6; CDR3aa: CASSSLTANSPLHF
v_gene: TRBV20-1; j_gene: TRBJ2-1; CDR3aa: CRAWAGGSYNEQFF
v_gene: TRBV5-1; j_gene: TRBJ2-2; CDR3aa: CASSGTDSQNTGELFF
v_gene: TRBV30; j_gene: TRBJ1-1; CDR3aa: CAWSVRGEAFF
v_gene: TRBV28; j_gene: TRBJ2-7; CDR3aa: CASRSSGPVEQYF
v_gene: TRBV5-1; j_gene: TRBJ2-7; CDR3aa: CASSVERPEIDEQYF
v_gene: TRBV29-1; j_gene: TRBJ2-2; CDR3aa: CSVAQGGELFF
v_gene: TRBV6-5; j_gene: TRBJ1-2; CDR3aa: CASSYSTQENGYTF
v_gene: TRBV5-5; j_gene: TRBJ2-1; CDR3aa: CASSFSGTGDSF
v_gene: TRBV6-6; j_gene: TRBJ2-5; CDR3aa: CASSYRTGRETQYF
v_gene: TRBV7-2; j_gene: TRBJ2-1; CDR3aa: CASSSDYYNEQFF
v_gene: TRBV28; j_gene: TRBJ1-1; CDR3aa: CASSALRDTEAFF
v_gene: TRBV5-6; j_gene: TRBJ1-5; CDR3aa: CASSFYREDQPQHF
v_gene: TRBV18; j_gene: TRBJ2-7; CDR3aa: CASSPPGGSYEQYF
v_gene: TRBV11-2; j_gene: TRBJ2-1; CDR3aa: CASSFEAPSSYNEQFF
v_gene: TRBV29-1; j_gene: TRBJ1-1; CDR3aa: CSVGAGGITEAFF
v_gene: TRBV12-3/TRBV12-4; j_gene: TRBJ2-7; CDR3aa: CASSLDTGRSDEQYF
v_gene: TRBV18; j_gene: TRBJ1-5; CDR3aa: CASSTGTAQFRGNQPQHF
v_gene: TRBV10-3; j_gene: TRBJ2-7; CDR3aa: CAIGTGEAYEQYF
v_gene: TRBV6-6; j_gene: TRBJ2-7; CDR3aa: CASTSSEGKQYF
v_gene: TRBV5-1; j_gene: TRBJ2-3; CDR3aa: CASSLDPAGATDTQYF